These 5 T cell receptor beta chains were all obtained from the same sample, sequenced in a study of T cell responses to AZD1222 COVID-19 vaccine (dated by TCRdb to the early 2020s). The time point label corresponds to: baseline before first vaccination. The protocol used for the library was the immunoSEQ multiplex PCR assay. The table comes from immuneACCESS by way of TCRdb, which keeps in-frame sequences with V and J called. Part of the clones is missing from these tables; in studies checked, under half for an unresolved V gene and the rest for unknown reasons. This sample has about 34,000 clones in its table, and 85% to 90% of those were observed once. The ten largest account for about 7% of the sample. The sequenced sample was peripheral blood, obtained on day 0 of AZD1222 vaccination. Receptors were obtained from an adult in good health.

This sequence joins TRBV9 and TRBJ1-2; D not certain. Deletions cut 3 bases from V and 0 bases from J, with 9 bases between. Germline CDR1 and CDR2: SGDLS and YYNGEE. CDR3 length: 14 residues. CDR3 region: CASSADGTNYGYTF. The CDR3 DNA follows: TGTGCCAGCAGCGCTGATGGGACTAACTATGGCTACACCTTC.

This chain uses TRBV20-1 with TRBJ2-3; no clear D. CDR3 length: 11 amino acids. The V end was cut by 6 bases, the J end by 4 bases, with 8 bases between. The germline CDR1 and CDR2 sequences are DFQATT and SNEGSKA (reference sequence). CDR3 coding DNA: TGCAGTGCCGGAGTCCCAGATACGCAGTATTTT. Its translation: CSAGVPDTQYF.

The rearrangement joins TRBV20-1 to TRBJ1-1, with TRBD1 as a possible D gene (5 bases). Germline V gene sequence: CDR1 DFQATT, CDR2 SNEGSKA (reference sequence). V was trimmed by 5 bases and J by 7 bases, leaving 11 bases between them. This CDR3 has 11 amino acids. The CDR3 reads CSARFGGEAFF. CDR3 bases: TGCAGTGCTCGGTTTGGGGGTGAAGCTTTCTTT.

V usage is TRBV19 and J usage is TRBJ2-7; 11 bases are a match to TRBD2. Trimming cost V 4 bases and J 2 bases; bases outside gene matches: 4. This CDR3 has 15 amino acids. Germline values: CDR1 LNHDA, CDR2 SQIVND (reference sequence). Here the CDR3 DNA reads TGTGCCAGTAGTACTAGCGGGGGGTATGCCTACGAGCAGTACTTC. This gives the protein CASSTSGGYAYEQYF.

CDR3 nucleotides: TGCGCCAGCAGCCAACCCCGGGACAGGCTGGAGGGGACCCAGTACTTC. It yields the protein CASSQPRDRLEGTQYF. The chain recombines TRBV4-1 with TRBJ2-5; 8 nucleotides agree with TRBD1. V lost 2 bases to trimming and J lost 7 bases; unmatched junction nucleotides: 12. The V gene's germline CDR1 is MGHRA and CDR2 YSYEKL. The CDR3 has 16 amino acids.